A single sample is the source of the 13 T cell receptor beta chains below, sequenced in a study of T-cell reconstitution after alpha-beta-depleted transplantation in children (dated by TCRdb to about 2016). Taken with the paper, the label for treatment or condition translates to: allogeneic hematopoietic cell transplantation with graft depleted of TCRalphabeta T cells and CD19 B cells. The receptor library was made with PCR. TCRdb records Illumina HiSeq 2500 as the sequencer. To normalize quantification of the TCRbeta repertoire, the TCR libraries were built with molecular barcoding that relied on unique molecular identifiers. TCRdb's own reprocessing of the public reads used fastp at Q25 and MiXCR and kept productive beta chains. Each entry is one CDR3 protein sequence, shown with its most common DNA and genes. For this sample there are 780,000 or so distinct CDR3 sequences; 15% to 20% appear just once. The ten largest clones represent approximately 5% of the sample.

Material: PBMCs, mostly from graft donor cells, obtained 360 days after TCRalphabeta/CD19-depleted stem cell transplant. The receptors derive from a male patient between 10 and 17 years old who had a stem cell transplant for acute lymphoblastic leukemia, so the T cells may come from the graft donor.

This clonotype was observed a handful of times. The J gene is TRBJ2-2, the V gene TRBV24-1; D ambiguous. CDR1 is KGHDR, CDR2 SFDVKD, per germline. The CDR3 has 16 amino acids. V dropped 2 bases and J dropped 0 bases, with 9 bases sitting between them. CDR3: CATSDSRAPNTGELFF. DNA for the CDR3: TGTGCCACCAGTGATTCCCGGGCCCCGAACACCGGGGAGCTGTTTTTT.

This clonotype turned up a few times. The chain links TRBV29-1 to TRBJ2-5, with 9 positions matching TRBD1. The length of the CDR3 is 19 residues. The trim removed 3 bases at V and 1 base at J, leaving 18 bases unmatched. Per the germline V gene, CDR1 is SQVTM and CDR2 is ANQGSEA. The CDR3 coding sequence is TGCAGCGTTGAGTGGAGGACAGGGGTAGCCCCGGGGCTCCAAGAGACCCAGTACTTC. It is translated as CSVEWRTGVAPGLQETQYF.

This clonotype was seen more than once but under ten times. The J gene is TRBJ2-1, the V gene TRBV4-2, with TRBD2 matching 7 bases. This CDR3 is built from 16 residues. The V segment lost 3 bases and the J segment 9 bases; nucleotides outside the gene matches: 14. Germline CDR1 reads LGHNA; CDR2 reads YNFKEQ. This chain's CDR3 is CASSQLGVLASGEQFF. As DNA, the CDR3 is TGTGCCAGCAGCCAGCTGGGGGTACTAGCGAGCGGTGAGCAGTTCTTC.

This clonotype has at least ten counts. This chain links TRBV5-6 with TRBJ2-1; 11 bases fit TRBD2. Germline V lookup: CDR1 SGHDT, CDR2 YYEEEE. The trim removed 4 bases at V and 4 bases at J, leaving 4 bases unmatched. The CDR3 is 15 amino acids. The CDR3 coding sequence is TGTGCCAGCAGCAGGGGACTAGCGGCTTACAATGAGCAGTTCTTC. Translation gives CASSRGLAAYNEQFF.

This chain joins TRBV12-3 or TRBV12-4 and TRBJ2-7; no reliable D call. Between the trimmed V and J ends, which lost 6 bases and 4 bases, there was a span of 7 bases. The CDR3 extends over 11 amino acids. CDR3 bases: TGTGCCAGCAGGGTAAGATACGAGCAGTACTTC. Its protein product is CASRVRYEQYF.

The chain carries TRBV5-1 and TRBJ1-1; D unresolved. The ends were cut back, 2 bases at V and 6 bases at J, with 11 bases in the middle. Germline-derived CDR1 and CDR2 are SGHRS and YFSETQ. The CDR3 runs to 13 residues. The CDR3 region is CASSFGGSPEAFF. CDR3 nucleotides: TGCGCCAGCAGCTTCGGCGGCTCCCCTGAAGCTTTCTTT.

In its sample, this clonotype was seen a few times. This chain uses TRBV18 with TRBJ2-1; TRBD2 matches 7 bases. CDR1 KGHSH and CDR2 LQKENI come from the germline V gene. Losses at the gene ends were 3 bases for V and 9 bases for J; bases not matched to a gene: 8. The CDR3 spans 14 residues. As DNA, the CDR3 is TGTGCCAGCTCACCTCGCGGGAGTCTTACTGAGCAGTTCTTC. Translating gives CASSPRGSLTEQFF. The full variable domain, completed using reference TRBV18 and TRBJ2-1, is NAGVMQNPRHLVRRRGQEARLRCSPMKGHSHVYWYRQLPEEGLKFMVYLQKENIIDESGMPKERFSAEFPKEGPSILRIQQVVRGDSAAYFCASSPRGSLTEQFFGPGTRLTVL.

This clonotype occurred a few times. The DNA of the CDR3 is TGTGCCAGCAGCTCGGGACGGAACTACGAGCAGTACTTC. It codes for CASSSGRNYEQYF. J is TRBJ2-7 and V is TRBV13, with D tentatively TRBD1 or TRBD2 (5 bases each). Germline assignment: CDR1 PRHDT and CDR2 FYEKMQ (reference sequence). The V end lost 4 bases, the J end lost 3 bases, and 10 bases lay between the germline ends. This CDR3 contains 13 residues.

The CDR3 coding sequence is TGTGCCAGCAGTTTGGTCCAGGGGGCGCGGGAGCAGTACTTC. It codes for CASSLVQGAREQYF. The chain uses TRBV12-3 or TRBV12-4 and TRBJ2-7; 8 nucleotides align to TRBD1. After removal of 3 bases from V and 7 bases from J, the junction contained 8 bases not matched to a gene. The CDR3 is 14 residues long.

CDR3 DNA sequence: TGCAGTGCACGGACTAGCGCTCGCTCCTACAATGAGCAGTTCTTC. As protein: CSARTSARSYNEQFF. The rearrangement joins TRBV20-1 to TRBJ2-1, with TRBD2 identical over 9 bases. This CDR3 spans 15 amino acids. The junction had 6 bases not matched to a gene; V was cut back by 6 bases and J by 0 bases. In germline, CDR1 is DFQATT, CDR2 SNEGSKA (reference sequence).

There are a few counts of this clonotype. The gene calls are TRBV5-4 and TRBJ2-7; TRBD2 matches at 7 bases. This CDR3 is 15 amino acids long. Trimming took 4 bases from V and 5 from J; bases not matched to a gene: 12. In germline, CDR1 is SGHNT, CDR2 YYREEE (reference sequence). The CDR3, as DNA: TGTGCCAGCAGCCGACTAGCACCCGGGGACGACGAGCAGTACTTC. Translation: CASSRLAPGDDEQYF.

In its sample, this clonotype was seen many times. V is TRBV9 and J is TRBJ2-1; the D is unclear. The CDR3 totals 13 residues. Germline V lookup: CDR1 SGDLS, CDR2 YYNGEE. Trimming left V 0 bases short and J 6 bases short, with 7 bases between. The CDR3 spells CASSVGRSNEQFF. Here the CDR3 DNA reads TGTGCCAGCAGCGTAGGTAGAAGCAATGAGCAGTTCTTC.

The sample holds a few counts of this clonotype. The rearrangement links TRBV9 to TRBJ2-7; possibly TRBD2 for D (7 bases). Per the germline V gene, CDR1 is SGDLS and CDR2 is YYNGEE. CDR3 length: 15 amino acids. V lost 3 bases and J 4 bases, leaving 17 bases between the germline ends. The CDR3 reads CASSAYSGGPYEQYF. The CDR3 DNA reads TGTGCCAGCAGCGCCTACTCGGGGGGCCCGTACGAGCAGTACTTC.